What follows describes a single T cell receptor beta chain. As yet, its antigen is unknown. The germline V gene encodes CDR1 MNHEY and CDR2 SMNVEV (reference sequence). V was trimmed by 3 bases and J by 3 bases, leaving 8 bases between them. This CDR3 region has 13 residues. Sample treatment: 10-day PBMC culture with coronavirus spike peptide pools or control peptides (ViraFEST assay). The sample comes from a study of vaccination and CD4 T cells after COVID-19. Study at large: The convalescents comprised six males and four females, two of them Hispanic. Study results and limitations: The authors identified 304 of 307 vaccine-specific clones in convalescent patients as spike mono-reactive.

The Oncomine TCR Beta short-read assay was applied to DNA of cultured CD4+ T cells. Genomic DNA was isolated from CD4+ T cells that had been cultured. TCRdb reprocessed the PCR reads via MiXCR and lists one record per CDR3 protein. The sample shows over 15,000 distinct CDR3 sequences, about half of them seen only once. The sequencing sample was made of CD4+ T cells from blood, cultured in vitro. This receptor was taken from a human donor who had recovered from COVID-19. The V gene is TRBV27, the J gene TRBJ1-1; D is ambiguous. The CDR3 spells CASSLRSDTEAFF. In DNA, the CDR3 is TGTGCCAGCAGTTTGAGGTCAGACACTGAAGCTTTCTTT.